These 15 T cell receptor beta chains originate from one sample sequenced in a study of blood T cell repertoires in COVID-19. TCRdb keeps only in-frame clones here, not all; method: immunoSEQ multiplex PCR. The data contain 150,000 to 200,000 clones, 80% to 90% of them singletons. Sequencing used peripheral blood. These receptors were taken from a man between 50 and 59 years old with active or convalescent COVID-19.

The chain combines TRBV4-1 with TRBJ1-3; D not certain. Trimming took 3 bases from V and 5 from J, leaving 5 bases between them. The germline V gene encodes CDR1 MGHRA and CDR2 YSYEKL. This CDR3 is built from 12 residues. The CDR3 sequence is CASSHVRNTIYF. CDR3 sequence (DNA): TGCGCCAGCAGCCATGTAAGAAACACCATATATTTT.

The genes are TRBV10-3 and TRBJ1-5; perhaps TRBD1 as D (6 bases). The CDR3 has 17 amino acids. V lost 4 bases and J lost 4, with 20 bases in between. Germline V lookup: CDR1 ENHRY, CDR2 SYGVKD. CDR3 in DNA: TGTGCCATCAGTGGCGGAGGGGGGGGCTCCAATAATCAGCCCCAGCATTTT. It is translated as CAISGGGGGSNNQPQHF.

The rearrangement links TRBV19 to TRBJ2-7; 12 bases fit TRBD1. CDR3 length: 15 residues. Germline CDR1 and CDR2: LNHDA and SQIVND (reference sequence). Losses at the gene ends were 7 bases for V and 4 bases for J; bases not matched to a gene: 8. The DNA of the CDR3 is TGTGCCAGTACCCCGGGGACAGGGGGCGTTTACGAGCAGTACTTC. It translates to CASTPGTGGVYEQYF.

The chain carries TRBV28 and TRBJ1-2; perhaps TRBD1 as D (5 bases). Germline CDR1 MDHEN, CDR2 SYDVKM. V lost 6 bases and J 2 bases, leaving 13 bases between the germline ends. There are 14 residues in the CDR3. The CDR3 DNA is TGTGCCAGCAGCTCGGGGGTCGGAAACTATGGCTACACCTTC. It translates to CASSSGVGNYGYTF.

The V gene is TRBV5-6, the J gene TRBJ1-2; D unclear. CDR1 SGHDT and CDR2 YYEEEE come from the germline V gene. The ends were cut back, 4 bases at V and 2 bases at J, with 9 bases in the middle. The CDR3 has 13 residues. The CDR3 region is CASSPGFNYGYTF. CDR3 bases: TGTGCCAGCAGCCCGGGTTTCAACTATGGCTACACCTTC.

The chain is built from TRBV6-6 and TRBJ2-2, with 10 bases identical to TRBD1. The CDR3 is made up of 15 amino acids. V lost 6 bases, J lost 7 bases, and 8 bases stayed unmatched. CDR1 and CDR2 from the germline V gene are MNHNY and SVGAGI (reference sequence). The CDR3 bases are TGTGCCAGCAGAAACCGACAGGGGGCGGGCGGGGAGCTGTTTTTT. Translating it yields CASRNRQGAGGELFF.

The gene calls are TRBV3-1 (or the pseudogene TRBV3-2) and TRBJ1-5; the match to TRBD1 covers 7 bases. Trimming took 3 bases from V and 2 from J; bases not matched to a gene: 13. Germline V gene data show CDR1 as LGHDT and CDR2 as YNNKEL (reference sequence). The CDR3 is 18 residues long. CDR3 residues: CASSQTPGGRVGNQPQHF. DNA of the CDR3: TGTGCCAGCAGCCAGACCCCAGGGGGTCGGGTAGGCAATCAGCCCCAGCATTTT.

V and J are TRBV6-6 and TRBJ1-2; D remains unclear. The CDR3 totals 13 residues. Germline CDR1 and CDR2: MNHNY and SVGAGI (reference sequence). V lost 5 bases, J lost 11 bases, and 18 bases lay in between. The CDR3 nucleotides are TGTGCCAGCAGTATGACTGAGAACCGAGGTTACACCTTC. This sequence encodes CASSMTENRGYTF.

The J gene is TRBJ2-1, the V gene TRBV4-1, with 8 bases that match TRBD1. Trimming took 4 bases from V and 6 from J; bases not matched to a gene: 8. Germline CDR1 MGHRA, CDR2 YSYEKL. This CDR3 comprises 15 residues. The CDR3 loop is CASSRAGTGGNEQFF. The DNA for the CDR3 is TGCGCCAGCAGCCGAGCCGGGACAGGAGGCAATGAGCAGTTCTTC.

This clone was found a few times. The CDR3 here is CAGSAGGFGSPLHF. The CDR3 nucleotides are TGTGCCGGGTCGGCAGGGGGATTTGGTTCACCCCTCCACTTT. The J gene is TRBJ1-6, the V gene TRBV30; the match to TRBD1 covers 7 bases. V lost 8 bases and J lost 9; bases outside the gene matches: 13. The germline gives CDR1 GTSNPN, CDR2 SVGIG (reference sequence). The CDR3 runs 14 residues.

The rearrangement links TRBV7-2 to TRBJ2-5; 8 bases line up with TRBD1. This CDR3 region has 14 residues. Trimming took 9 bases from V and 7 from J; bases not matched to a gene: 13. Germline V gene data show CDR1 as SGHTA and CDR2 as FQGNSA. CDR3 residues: CASNLGQAGGTQYF. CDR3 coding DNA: TGTGCCAGTAACTTGGGACAGGCCGGAGGGACCCAGTACTTC. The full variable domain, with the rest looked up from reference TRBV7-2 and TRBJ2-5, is GAGVSQSPSNKVTEKGKDVELRCDPISGHTALYWYRQSLGQGLEFLIYFQGNSAPDKSGLPSDRFSAERTGGSVSTLTIQRTQQEDSAVYLCASNLGQAGGTQYFGPGTRLLVL.

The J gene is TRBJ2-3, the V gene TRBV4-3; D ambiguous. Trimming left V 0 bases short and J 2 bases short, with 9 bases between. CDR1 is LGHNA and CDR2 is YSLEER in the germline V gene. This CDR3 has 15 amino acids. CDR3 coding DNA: TGCGCCAGCAGCCAAGAAATAAGCGCCACAGATACGCAGTATTTT. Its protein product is CASSQEISATDTQYF.

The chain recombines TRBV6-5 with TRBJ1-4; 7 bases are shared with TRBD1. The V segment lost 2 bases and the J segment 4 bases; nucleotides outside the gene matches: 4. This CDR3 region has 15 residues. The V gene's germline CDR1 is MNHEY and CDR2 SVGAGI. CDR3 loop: CASSYQGQFNEKLFF. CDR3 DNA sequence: TGTGCCAGCAGTTACCAGGGACAGTTTAATGAAAAACTGTTTTTT.

The CDR3 coding sequence is TGTGCCAGCAGCTTACGGGATACGCAGTATTTT. The encoded protein is CASSLRDTQYF. The chain joins TRBV7-2 to TRBJ2-3; no reliable D call. Trimming took 2 bases from V and 6 from J, leaving 3 bases between them. This CDR3 region has 11 residues. Germline assignment: CDR1 SGHTA and CDR2 FQGNSA.

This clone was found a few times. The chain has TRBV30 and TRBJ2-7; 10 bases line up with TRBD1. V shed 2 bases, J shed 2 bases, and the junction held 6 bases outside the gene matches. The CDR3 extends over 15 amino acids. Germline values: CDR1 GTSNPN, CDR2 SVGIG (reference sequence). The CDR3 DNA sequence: TGTGCCTGGAGTCGGGTGGGGACAGGGGCCTACGAGCAGTACTTC. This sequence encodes CAWSRVGTGAYEQYF. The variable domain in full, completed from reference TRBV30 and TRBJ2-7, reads SQTIHQWPATLVQPVGSPLSLECTVEGTSNPNLYWYRQAAGRGLQLLFYSVGIGQISSEVPQNLSASRPQDRQFILSSKKLLLSDSGFYLCAWSRVGTGAYEQYFGPGTRLTVT.